The 3 T cell receptor beta chains reported below all come from one sample, sequenced in a study of human CD4 T cells and Enterobacteriaceae. Only in-frame clones appear in the TCRdb table, and some are missing; sequencing was by immunoSEQ multiplex PCR. The table shows fewer than 35,000 clones, with roughly 80% occurring only once. The memory gate held CD4+ cells that were not CD45RA+CCR7+CD95- naive cells, over 98% pure. Sequencing was carried out using memory CD4+ T cells from blood. These receptors all come from a human donor in good health.

The CDR3 reads CASSQQARMGETQYF. The CDR3 nucleotides are TGTGCCAGCAGCCAACAGGCTAGAATGGGGGAGACCCAGTACTTC. This chain links TRBV14 with TRBJ2-5; D remains unclear. This CDR3 has 15 amino acids. Trimming pared 2 bases from V and 5 bases from J, leaving 15 bases between. Germline-derived CDR1 and CDR2 are SGHDN and FVKESK. Variable domain in full (rest from reference TRBV14 and TRBJ2-5): EAGVTQFPSHSVIEKGQTVTLRCDPISGHDNLYWYRRVMGKEIKFLLHFVKESKQDESGMPNNRFLAERTGGTYSTLKVQPAELEDSGVYFCASSQQARMGETQYFGPGTRLLVL.

This rearrangement joins TRBV5-1 to TRBJ2-7; 7 bases are shared with TRBD1. V was pared by 0 bases and J by 7 bases, with 7 bases of the junction left unmatched. Germline assignment: CDR1 SGHRS and CDR2 YFSETQ. CDR3 size: 14 residues. Here the CDR3 reads CASSLGDSPLEQYF. The CDR3 DNA is TGCGCCAGCAGCTTGGGGGACAGCCCTCTGGAGCAGTACTTC.

The chain combines TRBV11-2 with TRBJ2-2, with D perhaps TRBD1 (6 bases). The V gene's germline CDR1 is SGHAT and CDR2 FQNNGV. The germline V and J ends were trimmed by 5 bases and 5 bases, with 18 bases remaining between them. CDR3 size: 16 residues. The CDR3 here is CASSPGTRWRTGELFF. CDR3 bases: TGTGCCAGCAGCCCAGGGACACGGTGGAGAACCGGGGAGCTGTTTTTT.